The 5 T cell receptor beta chains listed next were all sequenced from one sample in a study of blood T cell repertoires in COVID-19. Method: immunoSEQ multiplex PCR; TCRdb's copy keeps in-frame clones and lacks some. This sample carries approximately 140,000 clones, about 87% of them seen once, and the ten largest clones take about 10%. Sequencing input: peripheral blood. The receptors were sampled from a man between 60 and 70 years old with active or convalescent COVID-19.

The rearrangement links TRBV5-3 to TRBJ1-5; 7 bases fit TRBD1. TRBV5-3 is placed among ORFs of uncertain function. J was trimmed by 6 bases and V by 0 bases; bases with no gene match: 6. CDR3 size: 15 residues. CDR3 sequence reads: CARSLARGIIQPQHF. CDR3 nucleotide sequence: TGTGCCAGAAGCTTGGCCAGGGGGATTATTCAGCCCCAGCATTTT.

The chain couples TRBV5-4 to TRBJ1-1; 9 bases line up with TRBD1. CDR1 is SGHNT, CDR2 YYREEE, per germline (reference sequence). V lost 4 bases to trimming and J lost 4 bases; unmatched junction nucleotides: 5. This CDR3 has 14 residues. The CDR3 loop is CASSAGQGGTEAFF. In DNA form, the CDR3 reads TGTGCCAGCAGCGCGGGACAGGGAGGCACTGAAGCTTTCTTT.

DNA of the CDR3: TGTGCCAGCGGACGACAGGGAAATCAGCCCCAGCATTTT. The encoded protein is CASGRQGNQPQHF. V is TRBV6-5 and J is TRBJ1-5; TRBD1 agrees at 7 bases. V gave up 8 bases and J gave up 4 bases; unmatched junction bases: 5. Germline V gene sequence: CDR1 MNHEY, CDR2 SVGAGI. The length of the CDR3 is 13 residues.

The chain links TRBV30 to TRBJ2-6; D ambiguous. This CDR3 region has 13 residues. V lost 5 bases and J lost 4, with 9 bases in between. CDR1 is GTSNPN, CDR2 SVGIG, per germline (reference sequence). The CDR3 here is CAWAAGGANVLTF. The CDR3 DNA follows: TGTGCCTGGGCTGCCGGGGGGGCCAACGTCCTGACTTTC.

J is TRBJ1-5 and V is TRBV30; possibly TRBD1 for D (5 bases). Trimming took off 2 bases at V and 7 bases at J, with 12 bases between the two ends. CDR1 is GTSNPN, CDR2 SVGIG, per germline (reference sequence). There are 13 residues in the CDR3. The CDR3 DNA reads TGTGCCTGGAGTACCGGGGAGGGGCAGCCCCAGCATTTT. It encodes CAWSTGEGQPQHF.